One sample yielded the 24 T cell receptor beta chains listed below, sequenced in a study of T-cell memory formation after mild COVID-19. MiXCR, run by TCRdb on the 5' RACE reads, gives a single entry per CDR3 protein. The sample yields 560,000 or so distinct CDR3 sequences, roughly 17% seen once. The sequencing sample was made of PBMCs or a T cell subset sorted from them (not recorded which). The receptors shown here come from an adult woman who had mild COVID-19 (a few samples of this study predate the infection). Cell type and time point are not known.

The genes are TRBV6-5 and TRBJ2-2; perhaps TRBD2 as D (6 bases). V was pared by 2 bases and J by 0 bases, with 7 bases between. The CDR3 loop spans 15 amino acids. Germline lookup yields CDR1 MNHEY and CDR2 SVGAGI. The CDR3 DNA reads TGTGCCAGCAGTTACGTAGCGGCGAACACCGGGGAGCTGTTTTTT. The encoded protein is CASSYVAANTGELFF.

This chain uses TRBV20-1 with TRBJ1-1, with 10 bases aligning to TRBD1. Germline V gene lookup returns CDR1 DFQATT and CDR2 SNEGSKA (reference sequence). V lost 5 bases to trimming and J lost 5 bases; unmatched junction nucleotides: 11. The CDR3 is 15 amino acids. DNA of the CDR3: TGCAGTGCTGGACCAACCGGGACAGGGGAGACTGAAGCTTTCTTT. Encoded protein: CSAGPTGTGETEAFF.

J is TRBJ1-1 and V is TRBV7-9; D is undetermined. Trimming shortened V by 7 bases and J by 1 base, and 13 bases separated the two germline ends. The CDR3 covers 14 residues. From germline, CDR1 is SEHNR and CDR2 FQNEAQ (reference sequence). In DNA form, the CDR3 reads TGTGCCAGCACCCTCAAGAGACAGAACACTGAAGCTTTCTTT. Translated: CASTLKRQNTEAFF.

The rearrangement uses TRBV6-2 or TRBV6-3 and TRBJ2-1, with D perhaps matching TRBD2 (5 bases). The V end was cut by 7 bases, the J end by 7 bases, with 20 bases between. Germline-derived CDR1 and CDR2 are MNHEY and SVGEGT. The CDR3 is made up of 15 amino acids. The chain's CDR3 is CASNRGFLSRNEQFF. The CDR3 DNA reads as TGTGCCAGCAATCGGGGTTTCCTGAGTAGGAATGAGCAGTTCTTC.

A few counts support this clonotype. The chain uses TRBV20-1 and TRBJ2-7; 8 bases line up with TRBD1. The CDR3 consists of 16 residues. Germline-derived CDR1 and CDR2 are DFQATT and SNEGSKA (reference sequence). V dropped 2 bases and J dropped 0; count of bases not matched to a gene: 9. DNA for the CDR3: TGCAGTGCTAGACCAATACAGGGGGGTAGCTCCTACGAGCAGTACTTC. Translating it yields CSARPIQGGSSYEQYF.

The genes are TRBV6-5 and TRBJ1-2; D unclear. Per germline, CDR1 MNHEY and CDR2 SVGAGI. The CDR3 loop spans 14 amino acids. Deletions cut 6 bases from V and 5 bases from J, with 16 bases between. CDR3 sequence: CASSVEASGYGYTF. For the CDR3, the DNA is TGTGCCAGCAGCGTGGAGGCGAGCGGTTATGGCTACACCTTC.

This clonotype was counted between two and nine times. This chain uses TRBV3-1 with TRBJ2-1; 7 bases agree with TRBD2. V shed 1 base and J 4 bases; nucleotides not matched to a gene: 1. This CDR3 spans 14 amino acids. Germline lookup yields CDR1 LGHDT and CDR2 YNNKEL (reference sequence). CDR3 region: CASSQAGGYNEQFF. The CDR3 DNA sequence: TGTGCCAGCAGCCAAGCGGGGGGTTACAATGAGCAGTTCTTC.

The genes are TRBV12-3 or TRBV12-4 and TRBJ1-5, with D uncertain. Trimming pared 3 bases from V and 4 bases from J, leaving 10 bases between. This CDR3 region has 14 residues. CDR3 amino acids: CASSFGSVNQPQHF. CDR3 bases: TGTGCCAGCAGTTTTGGGTCGGTGAATCAGCCCCAGCATTTT.

A few counts support this clonotype. The V call is TRBV11-2, the J call TRBJ2-3, with 9 bases fitting TRBD2. Germline CDR1 is SGHAT and CDR2 is FQNNGV. J gave up 6 bases and V 1 base, and 11 bases lay outside the gene matches. The CDR3 loop spans 17 amino acids. Here the CDR3 DNA reads TGTGCCAGCAGCTTAGTCCCAGCGGGGGGCGTTAGGGATACGCAGTATTTT. It codes for CASSLVPAGGVRDTQYF.

This clonotype was observed a few times. The CDR3 coding sequence is TGTGCCAGCACCTCTGGCGGGGTAGTTGGGCCTAGCTATGGCTACACCTTC. It is translated as CASTSGGVVGPSYGYTF. The rearrangement links TRBV9 to TRBJ1-2; no definite D call. This CDR3 region has 17 residues. The germline CDR1 and CDR2 sequences are SGDLS and YYNGEE. The V end was cut by 6 bases, the J end by 4 bases, with 25 bases between.

This clonotype has more than one count but fewer than ten. This sequence joins TRBV3-1 and TRBJ2-1, with 11 nucleotides matching TRBD2. This CDR3 has 17 amino acids. Germline V gene sequence: CDR1 LGHDT, CDR2 YNNKEL (reference sequence). Trimming at V came to 0 bases and at J to 11 bases, leaving 12 bases not matched to a gene. The CDR3 is CASSQDWAVAGGPQQFF. CDR3 nucleotide sequence: TGTGCCAGCAGCCAAGATTGGGCGGTAGCGGGAGGGCCTCAGCAGTTCTTC.

This clonotype was counted ten times or more. The chain carries TRBV11-2 and TRBJ2-1; D uncertain. V shed 5 bases and J shed 2 bases, with 16 bases lying between them. Germline CDR1 is SGHAT and CDR2 is FQNNGV. The CDR3 has 16 residues. The CDR3 is CASSRIGRTAYNEQFF. The CDR3 nucleotides read TGTGCCAGCAGCAGAATAGGGCGGACGGCCTACAATGAGCAGTTCTTC.

This chain joins TRBV6-6 and TRBJ1-6; D gene ambiguous. CDR1 and CDR2 (germline): MNHNY, SVGAGI (reference sequence). The CDR3 sequence is 17 residues long. V was clipped by 5 bases and J by 0 bases, with 14 bases between them. CDR3 nucleotides: TGTGCCAGCAGTGTAGGGCCGCAGAGCTCCTATAATTCACCCCTCCACTTT. This encodes CASSVGPQSSYNSPLHF.

V gene TRBV5-4 combines with J gene TRBJ1-1; TRBD1 aligns across 8 bases. The length of the CDR3 is 13 residues. Germline loops: CDR1 SGHNT, CDR2 YYREEE (reference sequence). Losses at the gene ends were 4 bases for V and 6 bases for J; bases not matched to a gene: 5. CDR3 sequence: CASSGGQVAEAFF. Here the CDR3 DNA reads TGTGCCAGCAGCGGGGGACAGGTGGCTGAAGCTTTCTTT.

Only a few counts were recorded for this clonotype. The chain is built from TRBV19 and TRBJ1-1, with D unresolved. The V gene lost 3 bases and the J gene lost 1 base, with 9 bases spanning the gap. Germline-derived CDR1 and CDR2 are LNHDA and SQIVND (reference sequence). The CDR3 consists of 14 residues. The CDR3 spells CASSISWGNTEAFF. The CDR3 DNA is TGTGCCAGTAGTATTTCGTGGGGGAACACTGAAGCTTTCTTT. The full variable domain, in which reference TRBV19 and TRBJ1-1 provide the parts outside the CDR3, is DGGITQSPKYLFRKEGQNVTLSCEQNLNHDAMYWYRQDPGQGLRLIYYSQIVNDFQKGDIAEGYSVSREKKESFPLTVTSAQKNPTAFYLCASSISWGNTEAFFGQGTRLTVV.

The chain is built from TRBV20-1 and TRBJ1-2; 10 positions match TRBD1. CDR3 length equals 13 residues. Germline values: CDR1 DFQATT, CDR2 SNEGSKA (reference sequence). V lost 0 bases, J lost 8 bases, and 3 bases stayed unmatched. CDR3 nucleotides: TGCAGTGCTAGAGAGACAGGGGGCTGGGGCTACACCTTC. As protein: CSARETGGWGYTF.

This rearrangement joins TRBV29-1 to TRBJ2-5; unclear D gene. Per germline, CDR1 SQVTM and CDR2 ANQGSEA. The CDR3 consists of 12 residues. V shed 3 bases and J shed 1 base, with 6 bases lying between them. CDR3 nucleotides: TGCAGCGTTGAGGGCACCCAAGAGACCCAGTACTTC. It encodes CSVEGTQETQYF.

This clonotype was observed many times. V and J are TRBV4-1 and TRBJ2-7; D tentatively reads TRBD1 or TRBD2 (6 bases each). This CDR3 spans 18 amino acids. V was shortened by 2 bases and J by 1 base, with 21 bases between the two germline ends. Germline V gene data show CDR1 as MGHRA and CDR2 as YSYEKL. CDR3 protein: CASSQFLGGRDLSYEQYF. As DNA, the CDR3 is TGCGCCAGCAGCCAATTCCTCGGGGGCAGGGATTTATCCTACGAGCAGTACTTC.

A few counts support this clonotype. This chain uses TRBV7-3 with TRBJ2-5; D is uncertain. The CDR3 is made up of 15 amino acids. Trimming pared 2 bases from V and 2 bases from J, leaving 12 bases between. Germline CDR1 and CDR2: SGHTA and FQGTGA. CDR3 sequence reads: CASSLWAVLQETQYF. The CDR3 DNA reads as TGTGCCAGCAGCTTATGGGCGGTGCTACAAGAGACCCAGTACTTC. The whole variable domain, remainder taken from reference TRBV7-3 and TRBJ2-5, is GAGVSQTPSNKVTEKGKYVELRCDPISGHTALYWYRQSLGQGPEFLIYFQGTGAADDSGLPNDRFFAVRPEGSVSTLKIQRTERGDSAVYLCASSLWAVLQETQYFGPGTRLLVL.

The V and J genes are TRBV19 and TRBJ1-5, with unresolved D. This CDR3 is 13 amino acids long. CDR1 is LNHDA and CDR2 is SQIVND in the germline V gene (reference sequence). The V gene lost 7 bases and the J gene lost 4 bases, with 11 bases spanning the gap. The CDR3 DNA reads TGTGCCAGTACATCGGGTCTTAATCAGCCCCAGCATTTT. Translated: CASTSGLNQPQHF.

This chain connects TRBV12-3 or TRBV12-4 to TRBJ1-5; 9 positions match TRBD1. After removal of 5 bases from V and 4 bases from J, the junction contained 9 bases not matched to a gene. CDR3 length equals 16 residues. CDR3: CASSTPRQGGNQPQHF. The CDR3 coding sequence is TGTGCCAGCAGTACACCTAGACAGGGGGGGAATCAGCCCCAGCATTTT.

The CDR3 bases are TGTGCCAGTAGTTCTTCCCGAAACTATGGCTACACCTTC. Protein sequence: CASSSSRNYGYTF. The chain couples TRBV19 to TRBJ1-2; no clear D gene. This CDR3 has 13 residues. Germline CDR1 reads LNHDA; CDR2 reads SQIVND (reference sequence). The V and J ends lost 5 bases and 2 bases respectively, with 9 bases between them.

The V call is TRBV6-2 or TRBV6-3, the J call TRBJ2-7, with 7 bases that match TRBD1. Germline V gene sequence: CDR1 MNHEY, CDR2 SVGEGT. The CDR3 totals 15 residues. Trimming at V came to 6 bases and at J to 3 bases, leaving 11 bases not matched to a gene. This CDR3 reads CASSFRQGRSYEQYF. The DNA for the CDR3 is TGTGCCAGCAGCTTCAGACAGGGTCGGAGCTACGAGCAGTACTTC.

This clonotype was picked up a small number of times. The chain links TRBV12-3 or TRBV12-4 to TRBJ2-1; 7 bases match TRBD2. This CDR3 region has 17 residues. J was trimmed by 0 bases and V by 1 base; bases with no gene match: 6. In nucleotides, the CDR3 is TGTGCCAGCAGTTTAGGGGGCGGGGGAACCTCCTACAATGAGCAGTTCTTC. Its translation: CASSLGGGGTSYNEQFF.